This T cell receptor beta chain derives from a study of shared clonotypes between healthy human individuals. Study overall: The people who gave samples were two women and a few men aged 18 to 49.

CD45RO-negative, CCR7-positively selected cells formed the naive CD8 fraction, excluding terminally differentiated effector memory CD45RA+ cells. With 0 bases clipped from V and 0 bases from J, the junction kept 13 bases outside the gene matches. The CDR3 contains 19 residues. CDR1 is SGDLS and CDR2 is YYNGEE in the germline V gene. As concerns this clone: Its specificity is unknown.

Study-level results: When naive CD4 clonotypes were compared across a handful of donors, around 5% were shared.

The repertoire was sequenced with immunoSEQ multiplex PCR; TCRdb's copy has only in-frame clones and lacks some. The table records 550,000 to 650,000 clones, about 96% of them present only once. The chain carries TRBV9 and TRBJ2-3; TRBD2 matches 7 bases. The clonotype originates from a woman aged 25 to 39 in good health. Sequenced sample: naive CD8+ T cells sorted from blood. CDR3 DNA sequence: TGTGCCAGCAGCGTAGCCTCCCGGTGGGGCGGGAGTAGCACAGATACGCAGTATTTT. Residues: CASSVASRWGGSSTDTQYF.